These T cell receptor beta chains were read from a single sample in a study of CD4 T cells in lung cancer. The antigens for these receptors are not known. Profiling relied on immunoSEQ multiplex PCR, and the TCRdb table lists in-frame clones only, not all of them. The sample has hundreds of clones, 90% seen once. The material sequenced was a CD4+ T cell line or clone grown in culture. The source of these receptors is a woman aged 55-70 years with non-small cell lung cancer. Some clones in this sample may be carry-over from other donors' samples. The CDR3 runs from the conserved cysteine through the conserved F or W. The D gene is left open where the match is weak. Rows may omit the clone size; those that give it use once, few, many or a size class.

TRBJ2-5 . TRBV5-3 . CASSSRPGETQYF TGTGCCAGCAGCTCACGGCCCGGGGAGACCCAGTACTTC
TRBJ1-1 . TRBV10-3 . CAISGTKGAEAFF TGTGCCATCAGTGGGACGAAAGGCGCTGAAGCTTTCTTT
TRBJ2-5 . TRBV7-6 . CASSPGRVGLGETQYF TGTGCCAGCAGCCCGGGCCGCGTGGGATTAGGAGAGACCCAGTACTTC
TRBJ2-5 . TRBV13 . CASSYTETGIQETQYF TGTGCCAGCAGCTATACCGAGACAGGTATTCAAGAGACCCAGTACTTC
TRBJ2-5 . TRBV18 . CASSSRDQETQYF TGTGCCAGCTCATCCCGGGATCAAGAGACCCAGTACTTC
TRBJ2-7 TRBD2 TRBV5-6 . CASSLVGGASYEQYF TGTGCCAGCAGCTTGGTCGGGGGGGCCTCCTACGAGCAGTACTTC
TRBJ2-1 TRBD2 TRBV5-1 . CASSLALGGGNEQFF TGCGCCAGCAGCTTGGCCCTTGGGGGGGGGAATGAGCAGTTCTTC
TRBJ2-5 TRBD2 TRBV18 . CASSPRFGEGRQETQYF TGTGCCAGCTCACCGCGTTTCGGGGAGGGTCGGCAAGAGACCCAGTACTTC
TRBJ1-3 TRBD1 TRBV5-6 . CASSSLQGTYSGNTIYF TGTGCCAGCAGCTCTCTACAGGGGACCTACTCTGGAAACACCATATATTTT
TRBJ2-3 TRBD1 TRBV7-3 . CASSQKTGADTQYF TGTGCCAGCAGCCAGAAGACAGGGGCAGATACGCAGTATTTT
TRBJ1-1 . TRBV29-1 . CSVVLDGNTEAFF TGCAGCGTTGTTTTAGACGGGAACACTGAAGCTTTCTTT
TRBJ2-5 . TRBV4-1 . CASSSRPGETQYF TGTGCCAGCAGCTCACGGCCCGGGGAGACCCAGTACTTC
TRBJ2-1 . TRBV6-5 . CASSYSTDRYNEQFF TGTGCCAGCAGTTACTCGACAGATCGCTACAATGAGCAGTTCTTC
TRBJ2-1 TRBD2 TRBV7-9 . CASSPWPTSGVNYNEQFF TGTGCCAGCAGCCCCTGGCCCACTAGCGGCGTGAACTACAATGAGCAGTTCTTC
TRBJ2-3 . TRBV12-5 . CASVKWGADTQYF TGTGCTAGTGTTAAGTGGGGGGCCGATACGCAGTATTTT
TRBJ1-2 . TRBV6-6 . CASSYVPNYGYTF TGTGCCAGCAGTTACGTCCCTAACTATGGCTACACCTTC
TRBJ2-5 . TRBV7-2 . CASSWTNQETQYF TGTGCCAGCAGCTGGACAAACCAAGAGACCCAGTACTTC
TRBJ2-3 TRBD2 TRBV4-1 . CASSPRLAGGQYF TGTGCCAGCAGCCCTCGGTTAGCGGGGGGGCAGTATTTT
TRBJ2-3 . TRBV5-2 . CASSQQRTSGGGTDTQYF TGCGCCAGCAGCCAACAAAGGACTAGCGGGGGGGGCACAGATACGCAGTATTTT
TRBJ1-1 TRBD1 TRBV25-1 once CASSVMTGWFTEAFF TGTGCCAGCAGTGTGATGACAGGGTGGTTCACTGAAGCTTTCTTT
TRBJ1-1 TRBD1 TRBV18 once CASSPPARQGAYAFF TGTGCCAGCTCACCACCTGCGAGACAGGGGGCGTATGCTTTCTTT
TRBJ2-5 . TRBV9 . CASSSRPGETQYF TGTGCCAGCAGCTCACGGCCCGGGGAGACCCAGTACTTC